This record covers a single T cell receptor beta chain. Its antigen remains unidentified. Qualities for individual bases were not recorded, and no much larger clone is one base off. This specimen belongs to a study of T cell responses to AZD1222 COVID-19 vaccine (TCRdb year 2021). Some background on the complete study: TCR sequencing covered roughly 230 trial participants: around 210 given two doses of AZD1222 and 26 given two doses of MenACWY control vaccine. Trial participants were enrolled into age subgroups of 18-55, 56-69 and 70-plus years, which contained 148, 28 and 57 TCR-sequenced participants, respectively. What the study reported, not specific to this receptor: Because no day 14 peak-response samples were available, the repertoires could be characterized only after the peak T cell response. Most participants were white British and females outnumbered males, and the authors suggested that clonal diversity may have been underestimated. Reportedly, almost half of the unique spike-specific TCRs recognized epitopes lying outside the regions that are mutated in the B.1.351 and B.1.1.7 variants. Conclusions about previously exposed vaccinees were limited because only six AZD1222 recipients were SARS-CoV-2 seropositive at baseline. The vaccine-associated CD4 TCRs covered the entire spike protein, and the dominant responses fell in regions 160-218 and 743-854. A significant rise in spike-specific TCR breadth and depth was observed after two AZD1222 doses relative to day 0 and relative to MenACWY recipients. The 56-69-year group was small, and its depth increase did not reach significance, likely because of low power.

The CDR3 regions of human TCRbeta chains were subjected to immunosequencing. Per the source publication's procedure: Repertoire TCRs were matched against a reference library of SARS-CoV-2-specific TCRs generated with the MIRA antigen-specificity platform. Breadth was defined as the fraction of unique TCRs that were SARS-CoV-2-associated, and depth was defined as the fraction of total T cells that were SARS-CoV-2-associated. Using the MIRA data, every spike-specific TCR was mapped to the spike region that the TCR reacted to and assigned to either a CD4 or a CD8 class. Log10-transformed breadth and depth values were compared by one-way ANOVA with Sidak's multiple comparisons tests. This immuneACCESS table, as held by TCRdb, lists in-frame sequences with V and J called but not all clones. Of the missing ones, under half trace to an unresolved V gene in checked studies; the others have no known cause. Clone size and the V and J calls come from that table; the DNA yielded D and trimming. Here the sample has nearly 200,000 clones; approximately 94% occur a single time. The ten top clones hold 0.9% to 1.1% of the sample.

From the germline V gene, CDR1 is SNHLY and CDR2 is FYNNEI. V and J are truncated by 7 bases and 0 bases respectively, leaving an intervening sequence of 12 bases. The CDR3 numbers 15 residues from cysteine through phenylalanine. Only CDR3 DNA is held: 45 bases, read in frame from base 1. The time point label on this specimen signifies: about 28 days (+/-7) after the second vaccine dose. Because spike-specific TCR depth and breadth did not differ between the two schedules, AZD1222 recipients who got a second dose at roughly 4 weeks were pooled with those who got a second dose at roughly 12 weeks. Samples from vaccinated people were obtained from the UK trials COV001 and COV002, which included a single-blind randomized controlled phase 2/3 trial of AZD1222 (ChAdOx1 nCoV-19) in healthy adults. For TCRbeta chain sequencing, PBMC samples were collected from trial participants at day 0 and at day 28 after the second dose.

Material: peripheral blood, obtained 28 days after the second AZD1222 dose. The sequence came from an adult who received the AZD1222 COVID-19 vaccine. The chain joins TRBV2 to TRBJ2-2; tentative D gene TRBD2, with 6 bases matching. In nucleotides, the sequence is TGTGCCAGCAAGTTCACGGGGGCGAACACCGGGGAGCTGTTTTTT. The resulting protein is CASKFTGANTGELFF.